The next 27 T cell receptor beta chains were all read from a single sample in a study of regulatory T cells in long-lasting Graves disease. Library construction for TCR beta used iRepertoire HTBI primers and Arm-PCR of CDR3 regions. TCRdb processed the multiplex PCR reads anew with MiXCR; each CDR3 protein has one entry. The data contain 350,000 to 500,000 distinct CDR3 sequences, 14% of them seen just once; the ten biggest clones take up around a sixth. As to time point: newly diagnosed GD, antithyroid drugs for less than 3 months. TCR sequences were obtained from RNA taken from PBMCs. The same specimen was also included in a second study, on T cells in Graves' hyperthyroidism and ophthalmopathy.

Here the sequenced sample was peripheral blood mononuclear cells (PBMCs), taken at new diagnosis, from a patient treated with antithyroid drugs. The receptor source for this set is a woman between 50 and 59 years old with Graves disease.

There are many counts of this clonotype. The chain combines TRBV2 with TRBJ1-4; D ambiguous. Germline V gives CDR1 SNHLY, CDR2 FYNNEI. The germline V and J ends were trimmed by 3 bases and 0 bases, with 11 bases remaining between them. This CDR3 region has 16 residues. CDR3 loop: CASSEFTPATNEKLFF. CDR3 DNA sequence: TGTGCCAGCAGTGAGTTTACACCTGCAACTAATGAAAAACTGTTTTTT.

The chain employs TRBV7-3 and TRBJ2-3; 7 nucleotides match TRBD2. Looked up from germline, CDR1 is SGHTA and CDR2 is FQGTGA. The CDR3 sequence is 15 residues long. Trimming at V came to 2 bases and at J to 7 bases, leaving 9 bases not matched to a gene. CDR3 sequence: CASSLGLADANTQYF. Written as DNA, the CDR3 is TGTGCCAGCAGCTTAGGCCTAGCGGACGCAAATACGCAGTATTTT.

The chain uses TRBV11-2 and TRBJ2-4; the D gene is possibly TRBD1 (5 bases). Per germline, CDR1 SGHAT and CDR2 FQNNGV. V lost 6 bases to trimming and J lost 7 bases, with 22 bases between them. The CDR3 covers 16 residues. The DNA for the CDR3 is TGTGCCAGCAGATGGGGCAGCACACCCTGGGGTAACATTCAGTACTTC. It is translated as CASRWGSTPWGNIQYF.

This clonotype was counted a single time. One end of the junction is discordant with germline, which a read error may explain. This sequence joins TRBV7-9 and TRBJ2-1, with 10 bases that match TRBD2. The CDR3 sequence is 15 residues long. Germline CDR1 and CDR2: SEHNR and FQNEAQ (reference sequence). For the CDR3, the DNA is TGTGCCAGCAGCCTAGCGGGGGCCCCCCACAATGAGCAGTTCTTC. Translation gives CASSLAGAPHNEQFF.

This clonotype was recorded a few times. CDR3 protein: CASSIQGTLHF. The CDR3 DNA follows: TGTGCCAGCAGCATACAGGGAACCCTCCACTTT. The chain joins TRBV5-6 to TRBJ1-6; tentatively, D is TRBD1 (6 bases). The germline gives CDR1 SGHDT, CDR2 YYEEEE. The CDR3 length is 11 residues. Trimming stripped 4 bases from V and 14 bases from J, with 10 bases between. Variable domain in full (rest from reference TRBV5-6 and TRBJ1-6): DAGVTQSPTHLIKTRGQQVTLRCSPKSGHDTVSWYQQALGQGPQFIFQYYEEEERQRGNFPDRFSGHQFPNYSSELNVNALLLGDSALYLCASSIQGTLHFGNGTRLTVT.

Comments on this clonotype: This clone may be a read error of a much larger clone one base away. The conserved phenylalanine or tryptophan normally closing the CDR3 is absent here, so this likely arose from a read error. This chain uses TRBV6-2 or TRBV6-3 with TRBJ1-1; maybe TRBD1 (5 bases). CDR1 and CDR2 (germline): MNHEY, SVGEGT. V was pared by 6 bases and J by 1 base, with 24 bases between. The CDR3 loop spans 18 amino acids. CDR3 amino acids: CASSPYGAAWAENTEAFL. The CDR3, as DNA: TGTGCCAGCAGCCCATACGGGGCGGCGTGGGCCGAGAACACTGAAGCTTTCCTT.

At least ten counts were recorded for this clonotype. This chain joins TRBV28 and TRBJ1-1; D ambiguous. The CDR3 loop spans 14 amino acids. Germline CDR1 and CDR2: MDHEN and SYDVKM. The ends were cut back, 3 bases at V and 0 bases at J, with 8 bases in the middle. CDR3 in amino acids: CASSFRTVNTEAFF. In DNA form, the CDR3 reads TGTGCCAGCAGTTTCCGAACAGTGAACACTGAAGCTTTCTTT.

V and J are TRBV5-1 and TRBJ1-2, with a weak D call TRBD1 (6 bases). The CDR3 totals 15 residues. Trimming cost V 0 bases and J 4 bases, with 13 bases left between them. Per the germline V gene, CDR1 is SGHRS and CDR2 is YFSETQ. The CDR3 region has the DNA TGCGCCAGCAGCTTGGACGGGGGGCTTGGCTATGGCTACACCTTC. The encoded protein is CASSLDGGLGYGYTF.

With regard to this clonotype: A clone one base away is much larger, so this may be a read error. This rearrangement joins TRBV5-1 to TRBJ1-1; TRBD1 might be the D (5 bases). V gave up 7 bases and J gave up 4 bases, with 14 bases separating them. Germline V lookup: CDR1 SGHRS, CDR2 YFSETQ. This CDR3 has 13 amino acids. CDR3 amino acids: CASASTESTEAFF. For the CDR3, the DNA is TGCGCCAGCGCCTCGACAGAGAGCACTGAAGCTTTCTTT. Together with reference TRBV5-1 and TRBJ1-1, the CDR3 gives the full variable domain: KAGVTQTPRYLIKTRGQQVTLSCSPISGHRSVSWYQQTPGQGLQFLFEYFSETQRNKGNFPGRFSGRQFSNSRSEMNVSTLELGDSALYLCASASTESTEAFFGQGTRLTVV.

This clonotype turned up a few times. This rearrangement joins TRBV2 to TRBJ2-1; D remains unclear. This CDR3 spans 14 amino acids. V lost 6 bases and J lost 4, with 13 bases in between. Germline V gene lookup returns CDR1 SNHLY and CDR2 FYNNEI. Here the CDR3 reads CASSREIRYNEQFF. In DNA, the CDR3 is TGTGCCAGCAGCCGAGAGATCCGATACAATGAGCAGTTCTTC.

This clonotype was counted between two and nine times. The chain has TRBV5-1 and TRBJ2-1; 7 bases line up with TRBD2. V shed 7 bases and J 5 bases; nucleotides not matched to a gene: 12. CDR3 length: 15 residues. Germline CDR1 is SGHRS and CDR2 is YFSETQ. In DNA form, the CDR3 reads TGCGCCAGCGGGGGGGATTTGGGAGCAAACAATGAGCAGTTCTTC. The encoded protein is CASGGDLGANNEQFF.

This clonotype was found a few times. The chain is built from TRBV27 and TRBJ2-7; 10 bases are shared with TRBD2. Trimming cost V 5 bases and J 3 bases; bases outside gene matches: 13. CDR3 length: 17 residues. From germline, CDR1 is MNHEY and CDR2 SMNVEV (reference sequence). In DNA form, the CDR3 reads TGTGCCAGCAGTCCCTCCTACCTAGCGGGAGAGATCTACGAGCAGTACTTC. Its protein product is CASSPSYLAGEIYEQYF.

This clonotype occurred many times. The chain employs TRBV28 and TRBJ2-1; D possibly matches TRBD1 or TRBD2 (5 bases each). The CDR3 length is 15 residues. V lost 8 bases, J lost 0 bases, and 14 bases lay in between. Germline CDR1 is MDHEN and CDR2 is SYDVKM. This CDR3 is CASGQGTPSYNEQFF. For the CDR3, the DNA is TGTGCCAGCGGACAAGGGACCCCCTCCTACAATGAGCAGTTCTTC.

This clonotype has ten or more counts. Here the CDR3 reads CASSPPRWAANTGELFF. The CDR3 coding sequence is TGTGCCAGCAGCCCTCCCCGTTGGGCTGCGAACACCGGGGAGCTGTTTTTT. The rearrangement links TRBV7-9 to TRBJ2-2; D not certain. This CDR3 has 17 amino acids. V lost 5 bases and J lost 0, with 16 bases in between. Per germline, CDR1 SEHNR and CDR2 FQNEAQ (reference sequence). The full variable domain, rest sourced from reference TRBV7-9 and TRBJ2-2, is DTGVSQNPRHKITKRGQNVTFRCDPISEHNRLYWYRQTLGQGPEFLTYFQNEAQLEKSRLLSDRFSAERPKGSFSTLEIQRTEQGDSAMYLCASSPPRWAANTGELFFGEGSRLTVL.

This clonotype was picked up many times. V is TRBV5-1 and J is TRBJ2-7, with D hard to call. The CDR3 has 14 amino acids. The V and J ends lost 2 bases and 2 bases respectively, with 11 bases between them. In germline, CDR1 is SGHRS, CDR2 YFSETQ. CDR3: CASSFRAGTYEQYF. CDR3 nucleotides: TGCGCCAGCAGCTTCCGCGCAGGTACCTACGAGCAGTACTTC.

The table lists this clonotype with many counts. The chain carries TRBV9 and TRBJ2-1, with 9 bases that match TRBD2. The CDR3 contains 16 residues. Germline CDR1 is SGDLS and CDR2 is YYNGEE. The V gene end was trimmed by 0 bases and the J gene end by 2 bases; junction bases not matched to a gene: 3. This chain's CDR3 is CASSVASGNAYNEQFF. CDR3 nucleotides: TGTGCCAGCAGCGTAGCTAGCGGGAACGCCTACAATGAGCAGTTCTTC.

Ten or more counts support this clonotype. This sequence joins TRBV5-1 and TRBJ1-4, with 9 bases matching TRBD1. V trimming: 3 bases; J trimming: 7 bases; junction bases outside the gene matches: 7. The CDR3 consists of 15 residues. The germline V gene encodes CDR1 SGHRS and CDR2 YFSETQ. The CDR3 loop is CASSYEGQGAEKLFF. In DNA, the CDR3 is TGCGCCAGCAGCTATGAGGGACAGGGTGCTGAAAAACTGTTTTTT.

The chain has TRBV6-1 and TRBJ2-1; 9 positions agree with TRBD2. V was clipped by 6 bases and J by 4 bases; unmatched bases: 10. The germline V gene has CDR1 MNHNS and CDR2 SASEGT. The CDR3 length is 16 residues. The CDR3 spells CASSPIAGEGYNEQFF. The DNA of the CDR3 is TGTGCCAGCAGCCCTATAGCGGGAGAGGGATACAATGAGCAGTTCTTC.

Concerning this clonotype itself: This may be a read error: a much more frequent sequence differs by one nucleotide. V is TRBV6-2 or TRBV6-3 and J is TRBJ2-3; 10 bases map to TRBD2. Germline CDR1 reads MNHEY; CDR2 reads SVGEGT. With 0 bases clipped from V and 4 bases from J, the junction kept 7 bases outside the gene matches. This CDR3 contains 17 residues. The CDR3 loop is CASSYSNLAGASDTQYF. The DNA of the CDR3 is TGTGCCAGCAGTTACTCTAATCTAGCGGGAGCGTCAGATACGCAGTATTTT.

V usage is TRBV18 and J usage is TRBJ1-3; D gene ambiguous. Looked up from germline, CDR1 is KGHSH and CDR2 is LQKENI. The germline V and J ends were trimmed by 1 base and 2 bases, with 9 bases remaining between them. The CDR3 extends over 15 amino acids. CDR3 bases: TGTGCCAGCTCACCACAGCGGGTGGCTGGAAACACCATATATTTT. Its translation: CASSPQRVAGNTIYF.

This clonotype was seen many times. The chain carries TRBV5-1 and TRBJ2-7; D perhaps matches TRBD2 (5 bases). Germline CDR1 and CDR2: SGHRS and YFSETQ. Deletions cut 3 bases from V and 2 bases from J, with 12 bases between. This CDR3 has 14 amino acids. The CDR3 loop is CASSWRTRPYEQYF. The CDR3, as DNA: TGCGCCAGCAGCTGGAGGACGCGACCCTACGAGCAGTACTTC.

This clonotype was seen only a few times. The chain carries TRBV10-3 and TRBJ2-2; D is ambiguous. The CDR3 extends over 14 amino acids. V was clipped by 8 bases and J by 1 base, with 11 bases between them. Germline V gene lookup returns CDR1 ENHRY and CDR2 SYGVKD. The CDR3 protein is CAIPSGGNTGELFF. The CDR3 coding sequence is TGTGCCATCCCCTCTGGCGGGAACACCGGGGAGCTGTTTTTT.

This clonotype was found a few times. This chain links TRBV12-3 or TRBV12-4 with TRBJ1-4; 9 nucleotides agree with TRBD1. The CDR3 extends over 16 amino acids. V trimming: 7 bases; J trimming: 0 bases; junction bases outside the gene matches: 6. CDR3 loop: CASTARQGATNEKLFF. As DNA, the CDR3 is TGTGCCAGCACCGCTCGACAGGGGGCAACTAATGAAAAACTGTTTTTT.

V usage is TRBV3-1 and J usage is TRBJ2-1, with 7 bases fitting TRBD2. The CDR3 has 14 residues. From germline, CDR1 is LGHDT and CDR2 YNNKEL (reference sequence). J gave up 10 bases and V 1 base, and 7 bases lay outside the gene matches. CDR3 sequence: CASSQVTSATEQFF. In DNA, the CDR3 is TGTGCCAGCAGCCAAGTAACTAGCGCTACGGAGCAGTTCTTC.

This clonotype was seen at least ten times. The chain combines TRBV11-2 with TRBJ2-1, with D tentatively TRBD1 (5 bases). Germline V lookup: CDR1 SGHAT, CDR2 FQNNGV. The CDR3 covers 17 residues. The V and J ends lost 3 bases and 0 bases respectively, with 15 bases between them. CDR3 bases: TGTGCCAGCAGCTTGGGTGGGGCATCCAGCTCCTACAATGAGCAGTTCTTC. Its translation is CASSLGGASSSYNEQFF. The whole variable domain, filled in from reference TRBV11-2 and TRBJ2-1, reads EAGVAQSPRYKIIEKRQSVAFWCNPISGHATLYWYQQILGQGPKLLIQFQNNGVVDDSQLPKDRFSAERLKGVDSTLKIQPAKLEDSAVYLCASSLGGASSSYNEQFFGPGTRLTVL.

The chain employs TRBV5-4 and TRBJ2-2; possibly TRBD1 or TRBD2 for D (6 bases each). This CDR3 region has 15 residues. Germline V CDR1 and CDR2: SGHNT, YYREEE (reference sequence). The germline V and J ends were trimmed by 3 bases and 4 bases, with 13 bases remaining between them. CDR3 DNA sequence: TGTGCCAGCAGCTCCACTCGGGGGCGCACCGGGGAGCTGTTTTTT. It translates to CASSSTRGRTGELFF. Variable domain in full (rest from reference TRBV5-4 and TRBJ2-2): ETGVTQSPTHLIKTRGQQVTLRCSSQSGHNTVSWYQQALGQGPQFIFQYYREEENGRGNFPPRFSGLQFPNYSSELNVNALELDDSALYLCASSSTRGRTGELFFGEGSRLTVL.

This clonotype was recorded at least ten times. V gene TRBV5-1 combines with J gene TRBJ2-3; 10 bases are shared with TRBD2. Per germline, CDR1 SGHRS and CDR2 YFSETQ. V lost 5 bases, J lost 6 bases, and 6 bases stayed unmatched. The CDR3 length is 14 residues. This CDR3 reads CASSLAGELDTQYF. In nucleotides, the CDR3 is TGCGCCAGCAGTCTAGCGGGAGAACTGGATACGCAGTATTTT.